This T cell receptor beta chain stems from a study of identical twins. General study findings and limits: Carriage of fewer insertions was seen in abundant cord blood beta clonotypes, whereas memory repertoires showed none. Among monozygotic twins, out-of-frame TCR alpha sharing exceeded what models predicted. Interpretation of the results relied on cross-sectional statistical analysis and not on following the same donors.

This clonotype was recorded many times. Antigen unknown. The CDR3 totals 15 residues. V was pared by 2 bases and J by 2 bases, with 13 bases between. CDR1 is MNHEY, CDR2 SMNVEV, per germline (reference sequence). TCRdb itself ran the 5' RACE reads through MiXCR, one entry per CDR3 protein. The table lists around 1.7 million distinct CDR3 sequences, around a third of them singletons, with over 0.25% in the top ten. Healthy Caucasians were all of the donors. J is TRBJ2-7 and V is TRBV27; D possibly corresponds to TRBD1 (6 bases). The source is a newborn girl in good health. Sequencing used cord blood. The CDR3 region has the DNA TGTGCCAGCAGTTTACACCGGGACAATCCCTACGAGCAGTACTTC. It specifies CASSLHRDNPYEQYF.